The 18 T cell receptor beta chains below were found in one sample sequenced in a study of blood T cell repertoires in COVID-19. Assay: immunoSEQ multiplex PCR; the TCRdb copy retains only in-frame clones and omits some. Altogether fewer than 250,000 clones are present, around 90% being singletons, with the ten largest covering around 0.83%. The sequencing sample was made of peripheral blood. These receptors came from a man aged 30 to 45 with COVID-19, enrolled during active disease.

The rearrangement uses TRBV5-1 and TRBJ2-5, with TRBD2 matching over 15 bases. Looked up from germline, CDR1 is SGHRS and CDR2 is YFSETQ. CDR3 size: 20 residues. V shed 4 bases and J 2 bases; nucleotides not matched to a gene: 15. This CDR3 reads CASSTGLAGGYLEQQETQYF. CDR3 DNA sequence: TGCGCCAGCAGCACGGGACTAGCGGGGGGCTATCTAGAGCAGCAAGAGACCCAGTACTTC.

V is TRBV7-9 and J is TRBJ1-6, with D uncertain. V gave up 2 bases and J gave up 8 bases, with 16 bases separating them. The CDR3 covers 16 residues. Germline assignment: CDR1 SEHNR and CDR2 FQNEAQ (reference sequence). The CDR3 loop reads CASSLPVGTGDSPLHF. The CDR3 DNA reads TGTGCCAGCAGCTTACCGGTAGGCACGGGAGATTCACCCCTCCACTTT.

The rearrangement uses TRBV2 and TRBJ1-1, with D unresolved. Looked up from germline, CDR1 is SNHLY and CDR2 is FYNNEI. The CDR3 length is 14 residues. V was cut by 8 bases and J by 1 base, with 14 bases left in between. The CDR3 bases are TGTGCCAGCCGCGGCCAGCGAGGGAACACTGAAGCTTTCTTT. Its translation: CASRGQRGNTEAFF. Together with reference TRBV2 and TRBJ1-1, the CDR3 gives the full variable domain: EPEVTQTPSHQVTQMGQEVILRCVPISNHLYFYWYRQILGQKVEFLVSFYNNEISEKSEIFDDQFSVERPDGSNFTLKIRSTKLEDSAMYFCASRGQRGNTEAFFGQGTRLTVV.

This clone appeared a single time. The rearrangement joins TRBV2 to TRBJ1-4; 12 nucleotides align to TRBD1. The length of the CDR3 is 15 residues. Germline-derived CDR1 and CDR2 are SNHLY and FYNNEI. Trimming removed 8 bases from V and 3 bases from J; junction bases left unmatched: 4. The CDR3 loop reads CASPGTGGPNEKLFF. In DNA, the CDR3 is TGTGCCAGCCCCGGGACAGGGGGCCCTAATGAAAAACTGTTTTTT.

The V and J genes are TRBV6-5 and TRBJ1-4; D may be TRBD1 (5 bases). The CDR3 runs 15 residues. From germline, CDR1 is MNHEY and CDR2 SVGAGI. The germline V and J ends were trimmed by 6 bases and 8 bases, with 19 bases remaining between them. Written as DNA, the CDR3 is TGTGCCAGCAGCCGCGCCAGGGATATAGGAGAAAAACTGTTTTTT. Residues: CASSRARDIGEKLFF.

The chain employs TRBV12-3 or TRBV12-4 and TRBJ2-1; maybe TRBD2 (7 bases). The CDR3 loop spans 13 amino acids. Trimming removed 8 bases from V and 7 bases from J, with 15 bases in between. The CDR3 sequence: CASGEGVENEQFF. The DNA of the CDR3 is TGTGCCAGCGGGGAGGGGGTGGAAAATGAGCAGTTCTTC.

J is TRBJ2-6 and V is TRBV3-1 (or the pseudogene TRBV3-2); unclear D gene. The V and J ends lost 4 bases and 2 bases respectively, with 12 bases between them. The CDR3 is made up of 16 amino acids. From germline, CDR1 is LGHDT and CDR2 YNNKEL (reference sequence). As DNA, the CDR3 is TGTGCCAGCAGCCGCGGAGACGGTACTGGGGCCAACGTCCTGACTTTC. Its translation: CASSRGDGTGANVLTF.

The chain employs TRBV7-9 and TRBJ1-4; TRBD1 matches 10 bases. The CDR3 runs to 15 residues. V was pared by 5 bases and J by 8 bases, with 8 bases of the junction left unmatched. The V gene's germline CDR1 is SEHNR and CDR2 FQNEAQ (reference sequence). The CDR3 is CASSLRDRGGEKLFF. CDR3 nucleotides: TGTGCCAGCAGCCTCCGGGACAGGGGTGGAGAAAAACTGTTTTTT. The full variable domain, with the rest looked up from reference TRBV7-9 and TRBJ1-4, is DTGVSQNPRHKITKRGQNVTFRCDPISEHNRLYWYRQTLGQGPEFLTYFQNEAQLEKSRLLSDRFSAERPKGSFSTLEIQRTEQGDSAMYLCASSLRDRGGEKLFFGSGTQLSVL.

This rearrangement joins TRBV7-9 to TRBJ1-3; no definite D call. Germline CDR1 and CDR2: SEHNR and FQNEAQ (reference sequence). The V gene lost 4 bases and the J gene lost 2 bases, with 12 bases spanning the gap. The CDR3 contains 15 residues. The CDR3 nucleotides read TGTGCCAGCAGCTCCGGCGCGGAAACTGGAAACACCATATATTTT. The encoded protein is CASSSGAETGNTIYF. Supplemented by reference TRBV7-9 and TRBJ1-3, the full variable domain reads DTGVSQNPRHKITKRGQNVTFRCDPISEHNRLYWYRQTLGQGPEFLTYFQNEAQLEKSRLLSDRFSAERPKGSFSTLEIQRTEQGDSAMYLCASSSGAETGNTIYFGEGSWLTVV.

This chain's CDR3 is CASSGASGGENEQFF. DNA for the CDR3: TGTGCCAGCAGTGGTGCTAGCGGGGGGGAGAATGAGCAGTTCTTC. The V gene is TRBV2, the J gene TRBJ2-1; 12 bases align to TRBD2. The V segment lost 4 bases and the J segment 7 bases; nucleotides outside the gene matches: 5. Germline CDR1 and CDR2: SNHLY and FYNNEI. The CDR3 is 15 residues long.

J is TRBJ2-5 and V is TRBV3-1 (or the pseudogene TRBV3-2); 12 bases are a match to TRBD2. Germline V gives CDR1 LGHDT, CDR2 YNNKEL (reference sequence). Unmatched junction bases numbered 5, after V lost 1 base and J lost 5 bases. The length of the CDR3 is 16 residues. The CDR3: CASSQAGLAGGETQYF. The CDR3 DNA is TGTGCCAGCAGCCAAGCGGGTCTAGCGGGGGGGGAGACCCAGTACTTC.

With respect to this clone: The sample has other DNA sequences that encode this CDR3 too. The rearrangement links TRBV10-3 to TRBJ1-2, with D possibly TRBD1 on 5 matching bases. Between the trimmed V and J ends, which lost 0 bases and 4 bases, there was a span of 6 bases. The CDR3 totals 13 residues. The germline V gene has CDR1 ENHRY and CDR2 SYGVKD. The CDR3: CAISESGGYGYTF. The CDR3 DNA is TGTGCCATCAGTGAGTCCGGGGGCTATGGCTACACCTTC.

Comments on this clone: Distinct nucleotide sequences in the sample also encode this CDR3. The V gene is TRBV18, the J gene TRBJ1-1; 7 nucleotides agree with TRBD1. The V gene end was trimmed by 3 bases and the J gene end by 0 bases; junction bases not matched to a gene: 4. Germline V CDR1 and CDR2: KGHSH, LQKENI. The CDR3 is 15 amino acids. CDR3 protein: CASSPPGQLNTEAFF. The CDR3 DNA is TGTGCCAGCTCACCTCCGGGACAGTTGAACACTGAAGCTTTCTTT.

This clone was seen a single time. The CDR3 sequence is CASGLASGGEQYF. DNA of the CDR3: TGTGCTAGTGGTTTGGCGTCAGGGGGCGAGCAGTACTTC. This rearrangement joins TRBV12-5 to TRBJ2-7; TRBD1 matches at 7 bases. V was pared by 1 base and J by 6 bases, with 3 bases of the junction left unmatched. The CDR3 runs 13 residues. CDR1 and CDR2 from the germline V gene are LGHNT and FRNRAP.

V is TRBV12-5 and J is TRBJ2-1; D possibly corresponds to TRBD2 (7 bases). The germline V gene encodes CDR1 LGHNT and CDR2 FRNRAP. The CDR3 runs to 15 residues. Deletions cut 0 bases from V and 6 bases from J, with 12 bases between. The CDR3 protein is CASGLVGGAANEQFF. The CDR3 bases are TGTGCTAGTGGTTTGGTAGGGGGGGCGGCCAATGAGCAGTTCTTC.

The chain carries TRBV4-1 and TRBJ1-1; no firm D call. The CDR3 runs 11 residues. With 6 bases removed from V and 7 bases from J, the gap between germline ends came to 9 bases. The germline gives CDR1 MGHRA, CDR2 YSYEKL. The CDR3 DNA sequence: TGCGCCAGCAGTGCCGGGATTGAAGCTTTCTTT. This gives the protein CASSAGIEAFF.

The rearrangement joins TRBV11-2 to TRBJ1-4, with D unresolved. V lost 5 bases, J lost 4 bases, and 8 bases lay in between. Germline V gene data show CDR1 as SGHAT and CDR2 as FQNNGV. The CDR3 consists of 13 residues. The DNA for the CDR3 is TGTGCCAGCAGCGACTGGAGTAATGAAAAACTGTTTTTT. Its translation: CASSDWSNEKLFF.

The genes are TRBV6-5 and TRBJ1-3, with D uncertain. Germline CDR1 and CDR2: MNHEY and SVGAGI. The CDR3 consists of 13 residues. The germline V and J ends were trimmed by 5 bases and 0 bases, with 5 bases remaining between them. This chain's CDR3 is CASSINSGNTIYF. In DNA form, the CDR3 reads TGTGCCAGCAGTATTAACTCTGGAAACACCATATATTTT.